This paragraph reports one T cell receptor (beta chain). V lost 5 bases to trimming and J lost 2 bases; unmatched junction nucleotides: 9. Germline lookup yields CDR1 SEHNR and CDR2 FQNEAQ (reference sequence). This CDR3 has 16 residues. The data are from a study of blood T cells in healthy people across ages. Primers used in a second PCR of roughly 6 to 12 cycles were a sample-barcoded 5' primer and a J-beta primer mix. TCRdb processed the 5' RACE reads anew with MiXCR; each CDR3 protein has one entry. The sample lists fewer than 800,000 distinct CDR3 sequences; 21% were seen once. The chain joins TRBV7-9 to TRBJ2-3, with 8 positions matching TRBD1. Sample: blood. This sequence originates from a man in his 70s in good health. CDR3: CASSPSGTGNTDTQYF. The DNA of the CDR3 is TGTGCCAGCAGCCCCTCCGGGACAGGTAACACAGATACGCAGTATTTT. The whole variable domain, filled in from reference TRBV7-9 and TRBJ2-3, reads DTGVSQNPRHKITKRGQNVTFRCDPISEHNRLYWYRQTLGQGPEFLTYFQNEAQLEKSRLLSDRFSAERPKGSFSTLEIQRTEQGDSAMYLCASSPSGTGNTDTQYFGPGTRLTVL.